The rows below give T cell receptor beta chains drawn from one sample of a study of blood T cell repertoires in COVID-19. The repertoire was sequenced with immunoSEQ multiplex PCR; TCRdb's copy has only in-frame clones and lacks some. The repertoire holds hundreds of thousands of clones, 70% to 90% seen once, with under 3% in the top ten. The sample taken for sequencing was peripheral blood. All receptors come from an older woman with active or convalescent COVID-19. CDR3s leave out the opening cysteine and the closing phenylalanine or tryptophan. The order of the fields is V gene, CDR3 protein.

TRBV7-9 | ASSLVPSGGVVEQF
TRBV30 | AWTEGLAGVYEQY
TRBV5-8 | ASSLILAGTDTQY
TRBV12-3/TRBV12-4 | ASSSSGQVSFT
TRBV11-3 | ASSGGTRINNEQF
TRBV27 | ASSSLDFQETQY
TRBV19 | ASRPIDKTIYGYT
TRBV25-1 | ASSVSGTGMKAF
TRBV6-6 | ASTPSPGQGVNEQY
TRBV7-2 | ASSPPPGGRTGELF
TRBV18 | ASSQQGSDQPQH
TRBV10-1 | ASRASGTGELF
TRBV5-1 | ASSLDFAEKGTYEQY
TRBV5-1 | ASSLGQAAEAF
TRBV18 | ASSQLAGDNTGELF
TRBV14 | ASSPSVNTGELF
TRBV28 | ASSSGVDGYT
TRBV19 | ASSVYGTGADGYT
TRBV28 | ASGSNYYEQY
TRBV3-1/TRBV3-2 | ASRFTGAQEAF
TRBV28 | ASRTGLAAYEQY
TRBV4-3 | ASSQDADSMIYGYT
TRBV24-1 | ATSDTLAGVGADTQY
TRBV6-5 | ASRQSYNEQF
TRBV21-1 | ASSRQNRDRELNTEAF
TRBV28 | ASSSHDSNTEAF
TRBV19 | ASSHRAGGTEAF
TRBV27 | ASSLGQDIYPLH
TRBV4-2 | ASSQDWTSGRSYNEQF
TRBV7-2 | ASSLVPGQQETQY
TRBV19 | ASSSGLAVNEQF
TRBV5-1 | ASSLVPGGNTGELF
TRBV6-1 | ASSEDRGSGYT
TRBV5-1 | ASSLPSGSDYNEQF
TRBV4-2 | ASSQKRFSYEQY
TRBV2 | ASSDGRFSYEQY
TRBV9 | ASSGGQGYGYT
TRBV30 | AWSFGVEQPQH
TRBV7-6 | ASSLSAGTDEQY
TRBV7-2 | ASRTGGGNTIY
TRBV9 | ASSGGTAKGGQY
TRBV3-1/TRBV3-2 | ASSEGQGTLSGAQY
TRBV5-1 | ASSFNGGANQPQH
TRBV10-3 | AINGGAGIRLAEQF
TRBV20-1 | SASNNTQY
TRBV2 | ASSEGRGRGYGYT
TRBV5-4 | ASSLLAGALTYEQY
TRBV29-1 | SVPYPTGRDANYGYT
TRBV6-5 | ASSPDREDYGYT
TRBV7-6 | ASSSWTSGEQY
TRBV6-1 | ASSEGAGFLSLQY
TRBV12-5 | ASGPGGSGRHEQF